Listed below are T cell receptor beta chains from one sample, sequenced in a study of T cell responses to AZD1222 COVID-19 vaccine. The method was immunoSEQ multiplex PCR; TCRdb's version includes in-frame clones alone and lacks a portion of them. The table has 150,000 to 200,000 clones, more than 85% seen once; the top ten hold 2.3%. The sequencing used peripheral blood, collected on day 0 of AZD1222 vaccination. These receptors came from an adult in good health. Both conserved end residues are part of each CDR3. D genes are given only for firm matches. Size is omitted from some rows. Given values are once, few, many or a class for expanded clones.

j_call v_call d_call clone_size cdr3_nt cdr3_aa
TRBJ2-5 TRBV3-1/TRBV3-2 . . TGTGCCAGCAGCCAAGTTCGTTGGGACGCTCAAGAGACCCAGTACTTC CASSQVRWDAQETQYF
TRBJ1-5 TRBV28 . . TGTGCCAGCAGTTTACGCCCAGGGATAGGGCAGCCCCAGCATTTT CASSLRPGIGQPQHF
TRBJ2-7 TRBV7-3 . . TGTGCCAGCAGCCGTAATCTGAGTGGTTTTTCCTACGAGCAGTACTTC CASSRNLSGFSYEQYF
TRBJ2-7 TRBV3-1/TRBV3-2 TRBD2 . TGTGCCAGCAGCCCTAGCGGATCCTACGAGCAGTACTTC CASSPSGSYEQYF
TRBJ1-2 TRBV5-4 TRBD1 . TGTGCCAGCAGCTTGTCCCCGGGACAGGGGGCCCGAGGCTATGGCTACACCTTC CASSLSPGQGARGYGYTF
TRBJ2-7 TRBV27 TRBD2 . TGTGCCAGCAGTTTTGGGACTAGCGATACCTACGAGCAGTACTTC CASSFGTSDTYEQYF
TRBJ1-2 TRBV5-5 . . TGTGCCAGCACCCCCGTGGCGGGTGACTATGGCTACACCTTC CASTPVAGDYGYTF
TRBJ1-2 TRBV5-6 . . TGTGCCAGCAGCTGGACAGCGTATGGCTACACCTTC CASSWTAYGYTF
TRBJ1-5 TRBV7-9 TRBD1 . TGTGCCAGCAGCTCCGGGACAGGGGGCGCTCAGCCCCAGCATTTT CASSSGTGGAQPQHF
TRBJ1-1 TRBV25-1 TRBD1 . TGTGCCAGCAGTGCTAGACAGGGCGCGCAAGCTTTCTTT CASSARQGAQAFF
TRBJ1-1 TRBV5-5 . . TGTGCCAGCAGCTTGGACGGGCAAAGGAACACTGAAGCTTTCTTT CASSLDGQRNTEAFF
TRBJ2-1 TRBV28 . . TGTGCCAGCAGCTTCGCTAGCGTCTCCTACAATGAGCAGTTCTTC CASSFASVSYNEQFF
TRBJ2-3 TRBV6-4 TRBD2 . TGTGCCAGCAGTGATCACGGACTAGCGGGAGATACGCAGTATTTT CASSDHGLAGDTQYF
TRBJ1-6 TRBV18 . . TGTGCCAGCTCACCAGGGGGTGCGCATAATTCACCCCTCCACTTT CASSPGGAHNSPLHF
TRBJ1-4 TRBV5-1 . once TGCGCCAGCAGCTTGCCCCTCTTGGGGGCGGAAACTAATGAAAAACTGTTTTTT CASSLPLLGAETNEKLFF
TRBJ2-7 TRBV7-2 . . TGTGCCAGCAGCTTCCGGGCAACGCGGGGCCTCGAGCAGTACTTC CASSFRATRGLEQYF
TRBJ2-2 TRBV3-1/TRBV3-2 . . TGTGCCAGCAGCGAGGAGAGGGGGGAGCTGTTTTTT CASSEERGELFF
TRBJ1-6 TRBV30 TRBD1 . TGTGCCTGGAGTGTCCAGGGGGTTCGTAATTCACCCCTCCACTTT CAWSVQGVRNSPLHF
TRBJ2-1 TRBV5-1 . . TGCGCCAGCAGCTTGGGGGGCGGGACCCACGATGAGCAGTTCTTC CASSLGGGTHDEQFF
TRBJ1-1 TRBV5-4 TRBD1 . TGTGCCAGCAGCAGGAGACAGGGTATGATCACTGAAGCTTTCTTT CASSRRQGMITEAFF
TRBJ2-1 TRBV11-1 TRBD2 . TGTGCCAGCAGCTTTAGGACTAGCGGCAATGAGCAGTTCTTC CASSFRTSGNEQFF
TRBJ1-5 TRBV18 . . TGTGCCAGCTCCCTTAATCAGGGTAGCAATCAGCCCCAGCATTTT CASSLNQGSNQPQHF
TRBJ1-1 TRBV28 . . TGTGCCAGCAGCCCAGGGTGGGTGAACACTGAAGCTTTCTTT CASSPGWVNTEAFF
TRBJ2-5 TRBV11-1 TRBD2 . TGTGCCAGCAGCTTCGGGCGGGGGGGCCCAGAGACCCAGTACTTC CASSFGRGGPETQYF
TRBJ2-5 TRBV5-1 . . TGCGCCAGCAGCCCCCCCGGACTGTGGGAGACCCAGTACTTC CASSPPGLWETQYF
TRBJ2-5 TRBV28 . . TGTGCCAGCGGGGGCAAGGGCCAAGAGACCCAGTACTTC CASGGKGQETQYF
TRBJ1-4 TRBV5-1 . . TGCGCCAGCAGCCGAGGGTCAACTAATGAAAAACTGTTTTTT CASSRGSTNEKLFF
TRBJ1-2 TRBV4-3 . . TGCGCCAGCAGCCAAGAGGGGTACTATGGCTACACCTTC CASSQEGYYGYTF
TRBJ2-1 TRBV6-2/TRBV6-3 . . TGTGCCAGCAGTTACTCGGGGGGCGGGAATGAGCAGTTCTTC CASSYSGGGNEQFF
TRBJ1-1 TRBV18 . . TGTGCCAGCTCACCGGGCCGGCCCATGAACACTGAAGCTTTCTTT CASSPGRPMNTEAFF
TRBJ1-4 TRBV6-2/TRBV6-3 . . TGTGCCAGCAGTTCCCCGGGATCTCTCCGGGGGGAAAAACTGTTTTTT CASSSPGSLRGEKLFF
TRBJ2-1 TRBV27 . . TGTGCCAGCAGTTTAGACGGGTACAATGAGCAGTTCTTC CASSLDGYNEQFF
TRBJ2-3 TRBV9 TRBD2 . TGTGCCAGCAGCGTAGTTAAGCGGGGGGGCCCAGATACGCAGTATTTT CASSVVKRGGPDTQYF
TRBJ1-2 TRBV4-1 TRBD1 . TGCGCCAGCAGCCAATCCTCGACAGGGGTTTATGGCTACACCTTC CASSQSSTGVYGYTF
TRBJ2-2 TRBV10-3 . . TGTGCCTCAAAGGGCACCGGGGAGCTGTTTTTT CASKGTGELFF
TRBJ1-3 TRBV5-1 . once TGCGCCAGCAGGGAGAGCTCTGGAAACACCATATATTTT CASRESSGNTIYF
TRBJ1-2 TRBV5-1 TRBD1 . TGCGCCAGCAGCATGGGACAGGTCTATGGCTACACCTTC CASSMGQVYGYTF
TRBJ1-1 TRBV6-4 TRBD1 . TGTGCCAGCAGCGCCGGACAGGGGGAAGCTTTCTTT CASSAGQGEAFF
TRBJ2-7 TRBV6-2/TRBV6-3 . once TGTGCCAGCAGTTATCCCGCCAGGGAGATCTACGAGCAGTACTTC CASSYPAREIYEQYF
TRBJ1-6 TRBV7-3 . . TGTGCCAGCAGCCGGACAGTCTCCTATAATTCACCCCTCCACTTT CASSRTVSYNSPLHF
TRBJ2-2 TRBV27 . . TGTGCCAGCAGTTTAGACGGTTCGAACACCGGGGAGCTGTTTTTT CASSLDGSNTGELFF
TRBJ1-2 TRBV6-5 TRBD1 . TGTGCCAGCAGTACGGACAGGCGGGGCTATGGCTACACCTTC CASSTDRRGYGYTF
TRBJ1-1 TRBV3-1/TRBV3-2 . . TGTGCCAGCAGGGCTGGGGGGGGAAGTGGGAACACTGAAGCTTTCTTT CASRAGGGSGNTEAFF
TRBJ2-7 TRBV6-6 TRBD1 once TGTGCCAGCAGTCTCTCCCTGACAGGGGGCGTTGGCTACGAGCAGTACTTC CASSLSLTGGVGYEQYF
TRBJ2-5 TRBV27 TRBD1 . TGTGCCAGCAGACCAGCCGGGACAGGAGAGACCCAGTACTTC CASRPAGTGETQYF
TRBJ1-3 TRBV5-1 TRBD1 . TGCGCCAGCAGCTTGTCGGTTACAGGGGTAAACACCATATATTTT CASSLSVTGVNTIYF